These 18 T cell receptor beta chains originate from one sample sequenced in a study of T cell responses to AZD1222 COVID-19 vaccine. The data were produced by immunoSEQ multiplex PCR, yet TCRdb's version contains in-frame clones alone and is incomplete. The sample shows under 110,000 clones, around 87% of them seen only once. Source: peripheral blood, taken 28 days after the second AZD1222 dose. Receptors originate from an adult who received the AZD1222 COVID-19 vaccine.

V and J are TRBV19 and TRBJ2-7, with 12 bases lining up with TRBD2. The V and J ends lost 9 bases and 3 bases, in that order; junction bases with no gene match: 3. Germline V CDR1 and CDR2: LNHDA, SQIVND (reference sequence). CDR3 length equals 13 residues. The CDR3 here is CASRLAGVYEQYF. The CDR3 DNA reads TGTGCCAGCAGACTAGCGGGAGTCTACGAGCAGTACTTC.

V and J are TRBV6-5 and TRBJ2-2, with unresolved D. This CDR3 is 12 amino acids long. The germline CDR1 and CDR2 sequences are MNHEY and SVGAGI. V was pared by 6 bases and J by 6 bases, with 8 bases between. The CDR3: CASRKSAGELFF. The CDR3 bases are TGTGCCAGCAGGAAGTCAGCCGGGGAGCTGTTTTTT.

V is TRBV28 and J is TRBJ1-4, with D unresolved. V was pared by 7 bases and J by 5 bases, with 8 bases between. Germline lookup yields CDR1 MDHEN and CDR2 SYDVKM. The CDR3 covers 12 residues. CDR3 protein: CASKGGNEKLFF. The CDR3 nucleotides are TGTGCCAGCAAGGGCGGGAATGAAAAACTGTTTTTT.

This clone showed up just once. The rearrangement uses TRBV14 and TRBJ1-4; D might be TRBD1 (5 bases). The CDR3 sequence is 13 residues long. Germline loops: CDR1 SGHDN, CDR2 FVKESK. V shed 4 bases and J shed 5 bases, with 8 bases lying between them. The CDR3: CASSLGGNEKLFF. Here the CDR3 DNA reads TGTGCCAGCAGCCTCGGGGGGAATGAAAAACTGTTTTTT.

The chain combines TRBV5-1 with TRBJ1-1; D is unresolved. From germline, CDR1 is SGHRS and CDR2 YFSETQ. This CDR3 is 15 amino acids long. V lost 2 bases and J 6 bases, leaving 17 bases between the germline ends. CDR3 in amino acids: CASSFRTEWSSEAFF. Here the CDR3 DNA reads TGCGCCAGCAGCTTCAGAACCGAATGGAGTTCTGAAGCTTTCTTT.

V gene TRBV28 combines with J gene TRBJ1-5, with 7 bases identical to TRBD1. This CDR3 contains 14 residues. Germline CDR1 MDHEN, CDR2 SYDVKM. Losses at the gene ends were 6 bases for V and 5 bases for J; bases not matched to a gene: 7. The CDR3 sequence: CASSLGGGDQPQHF. The DNA of the CDR3 is TGTGCCAGCAGCCTAGGAGGGGGCGATCAGCCCCAGCATTTT.

J is TRBJ1-6 and V is TRBV5-1; weak D call: TRBD1 (6 bases). From germline, CDR1 is SGHRS and CDR2 YFSETQ. CDR3 length: 14 residues. Trimming took 3 bases from V and 6 from J, leaving 10 bases between them. The CDR3 bases are TGCGCCAGCAGCTCGGACAGTTTTAATTCACCCCTCCACTTT. It is translated as CASSSDSFNSPLHF.

The genes are TRBV5-6 and TRBJ2-1; 11 nucleotides agree with TRBD1. With 6 bases clipped from V and 7 bases from J, the junction kept 9 bases outside the gene matches. Germline V lookup: CDR1 SGHDT, CDR2 YYEEEE. The CDR3 has 15 residues. Written as DNA, the CDR3 is TGTGCCAGCACAAGTCCGGGGACAGGGGGAAATGAGCAGTTCTTC. It encodes CASTSPGTGGNEQFF.

This clone was found a few times. The chain links TRBV5-4 to TRBJ1-1; 7 bases agree with TRBD1. With V trimmed by 6 bases and J by 7 bases, 12 bases remained unmatched. The CDR3 has 14 amino acids. Germline values: CDR1 SGHNT, CDR2 YYREEE (reference sequence). The CDR3 reads CASTAGGLGNEAFF. CDR3 coding DNA: TGTGCCAGCACCGCAGGGGGGCTTGGGAATGAAGCTTTCTTT.

The chain couples TRBV27 to TRBJ1-4; 7 bases agree with TRBD1. The germline V gene has CDR1 MNHEY and CDR2 SMNVEV (reference sequence). Trimming took 5 bases from V and 8 from J; bases not matched to a gene: 8. This CDR3 has 14 amino acids. CDR3 residues: CASSVIRDREKLFF. CDR3 in DNA: TGTGCCAGCAGTGTAATCCGGGACAGAGAAAAACTGTTTTTT.

This clone has a single count. V is TRBV29-1 and J is TRBJ1-1; D possibly corresponds to TRBD1 (6 bases). Germline V gene lookup returns CDR1 SQVTM and CDR2 ANQGSEA. Between the trimmed V and J ends, which lost 8 bases and 3 bases, there was a span of 13 bases. This CDR3 is built from 12 residues. The CDR3 here is CSLRRGDTEAFF. The DNA for the CDR3 is TGCAGCCTACGGAGGGGGGACACTGAAGCTTTCTTT.

The chain couples TRBV28 to TRBJ2-6; D tentatively reads TRBD1 or TRBD2 (6 bases each). The V and J ends lost 11 bases and 0 bases respectively, with 17 bases between them. Germline V CDR1 and CDR2: MDHEN, SYDVKM. The length of the CDR3 is 16 residues. This CDR3 reads CAVWGAAISGANVLTF. The CDR3, as DNA: TGTGCCGTCTGGGGGGCCGCAATCTCTGGGGCCAACGTCCTGACTTTC.

J is TRBJ1-1 and V is TRBV4-1; D not resolved. Looked up from germline, CDR1 is MGHRA and CDR2 is YSYEKL. The CDR3 length is 16 residues. Trimming removed 2 bases from V and 0 bases from J, with 13 bases in between. For the CDR3, the DNA is TGCGCCAGCAGCCAACGGTCAGCGGTCATGAACACTGAAGCTTTCTTT. Translating it yields CASSQRSAVMNTEAFF.

The chain carries TRBV19 and TRBJ1-1; the D gene is possibly TRBD1 (6 bases). The CDR3 loop spans 15 amino acids. Germline V gene sequence: CDR1 LNHDA, CDR2 SQIVND (reference sequence). V shed 3 bases and J shed 1 base, with 12 bases lying between them. The CDR3: CASSIRGQKNTEAFF. DNA of the CDR3: TGTGCCAGTAGTATTCGGGGGCAGAAGAACACTGAAGCTTTCTTT.

Here the CDR3 reads CASSQPPDTGELFF. The CDR3 region has the DNA TGTGCCAGCAGCCAACCCCCGGACACCGGGGAGCTGTTTTTT. V gene TRBV3-1 (or the pseudogene TRBV3-2) combines with J gene TRBJ2-2; D is uncertain. CDR1 and CDR2 from the germline V gene are LGHDT and YNNKEL (reference sequence). The CDR3 spans 14 residues. Trimming shortened V by 2 bases and J by 3 bases, and 7 bases separated the two germline ends.

The genes are TRBV7-2 and TRBJ1-1, with D perhaps matching TRBD1 (5 bases). The CDR3 is 13 amino acids. Germline assignment: CDR1 SGHTA and CDR2 FQGNSA. V was cut by 3 bases and J by 6 bases, with 11 bases left in between. In nucleotides, the CDR3 is TGTGCCAGCAGCTTTCAGGGATTCCCTGAAGCTTTCTTT. Protein sequence: CASSFQGFPEAFF.

V usage is TRBV9 and J usage is TRBJ1-6; D uncertain. V gave up 4 bases and J gave up 3 bases, with 14 bases separating them. The CDR3 covers 16 residues. The germline V gene encodes CDR1 SGDLS and CDR2 YYNGEE. In nucleotides, the CDR3 is TGTGCCAGCAGCCCCGAGGGATATAACTATAATTCACCCCTCCACTTT. Protein: CASSPEGYNYNSPLHF.

This clone was observed a single time. V gene TRBV18 combines with J gene TRBJ2-1; 14 bases line up with TRBD2. The CDR3 runs 17 residues. The germline V gene has CDR1 KGHSH and CDR2 LQKENI. The ends lost 2 bases at V and 9 bases at J; junction bases unmatched: 9. The CDR3 nucleotides are TGTGCCAGCTCACCAACGGCGACTAGCGGGGGGGCGAGTGAGCAGTTCTTC. This sequence encodes CASSPTATSGGASEQFF.